This T cell receptor beta chain emerged from a study of cytomegalovirus exposure and HLA in healthy donors. Study-wide results and caveats: Being indistinguishable, some V segments were excluded, TRBV6-2 and TRBV6-3 among them.

Germline CDR1 reads SGHNT; CDR2 reads YENEEA. This CDR3 is 15 amino acids long. Deletions cut 9 bases from V and 4 bases from J, with 19 bases between. This clone was seen a handful of times. The antigen is unknown. Both 60 Vbeta primers and 13 Jbeta primers went into the PCR. The protocol was immunoSEQ multiplex PCR, while the TCRdb copy is restricted to in-frame clones and leaves out a portion. Altogether some 160,000 clones are present, more than 70% being singletons, with the ten largest covering around 6.6%. The material sequenced was PBMCs. The V and J genes are TRBV11-3 and TRBJ2-1; tentative D call: TRBD2 (7 bases). The TCR comes from a male donor in good health and CMV-seropositive. The CDR3 nucleotides are TGTGCCAGGGGGGCGGCGGGAGTGTTGTACAATGAGCAGTTCTTC. This encodes CARGAAGVLYNEQFF.